One and the same sample provided the 3 T cell receptor beta chains below, sequenced in a study of OX40 agonist ivuxolimab in advanced cancers. The repertoire was sequenced with immunoSEQ multiplex PCR; TCRdb's copy has only in-frame clones and lacks some. The sample consists of about 81,000 clones, approximately 94% of them appearing once. Here the sequenced sample was CD4+ or CD8+ T cells sorted from blood, taken in a trial of the OX40 agonist ivuxolimab. These TCRs come from an adult with an advanced solid tumor such as melanoma, head and neck, liver or kidney cancer.

This rearrangement joins TRBV7-2 to TRBJ1-2; the D is unclear. V gave up 5 bases and J gave up 4 bases, with 17 bases separating them. The CDR3 has 15 residues. Germline V gene sequence: CDR1 SGHTA, CDR2 FQGNSA. The CDR3, as DNA: TGTGCCAGCAGCCTCCGACTCGATGCCGCCTATGGCTACACCTTC. Its translation: CASSLRLDAAYGYTF.

V gene TRBV7-8 combines with J gene TRBJ2-1; 12 bases match TRBD1. This CDR3 is 16 amino acids long. Trimming cost V 3 bases and J 8 bases; bases outside gene matches: 8. Germline-derived CDR1 and CDR2 are SGHVS and FQNEAQ. CDR3 region: CASSFFGTGGEYEQFF. CDR3 bases: TGTGCCAGCAGCTTTTTCGGGACAGGGGGCGAATATGAGCAGTTCTTC. The complete variable domain, with remaining parts taken from reference TRBV7-8 and TRBJ2-1, reads GAGVSQSPRYKVAKRGQDVALRCDPISGHVSLFWYQQALGQGPEFLTYFQNEAQLDKSGLPSDRFFAERPEGSVSTLKIQRTQQEDSAVYLCASSFFGTGGEYEQFFGPGTRLTVL.

The chain uses TRBV28 and TRBJ2-7; 11 bases line up with TRBD1. The junction had 4 bases not matched to a gene; V was cut back by 7 bases and J by 2 bases. Germline CDR1 is MDHEN and CDR2 is SYDVKM. The CDR3 covers 14 residues. The CDR3 nucleotides read TGTGCCAGCATCCCGGGACAGGGGGCCTACGAGCAGTACTTC. Translated, it gives CASIPGQGAYEQYF.